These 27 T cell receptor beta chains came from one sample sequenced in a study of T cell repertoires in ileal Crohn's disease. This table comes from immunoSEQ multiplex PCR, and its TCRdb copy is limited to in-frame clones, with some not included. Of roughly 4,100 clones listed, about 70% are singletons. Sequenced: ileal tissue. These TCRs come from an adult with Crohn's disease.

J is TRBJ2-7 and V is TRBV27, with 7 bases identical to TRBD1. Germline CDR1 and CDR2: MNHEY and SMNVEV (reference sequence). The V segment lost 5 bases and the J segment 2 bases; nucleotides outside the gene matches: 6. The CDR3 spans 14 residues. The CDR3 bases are TGTGCCAGCAGTCCGATGGGACAGCCCTACGAGCAGTACTTC. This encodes CASSPMGQPYEQYF.

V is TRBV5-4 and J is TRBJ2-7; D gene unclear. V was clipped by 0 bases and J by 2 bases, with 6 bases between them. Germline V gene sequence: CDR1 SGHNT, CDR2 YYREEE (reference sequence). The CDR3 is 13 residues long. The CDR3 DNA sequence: TGTGCCAGCAGCTTGGGACATCCCTACGAGCAGTACTTC. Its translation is CASSLGHPYEQYF.

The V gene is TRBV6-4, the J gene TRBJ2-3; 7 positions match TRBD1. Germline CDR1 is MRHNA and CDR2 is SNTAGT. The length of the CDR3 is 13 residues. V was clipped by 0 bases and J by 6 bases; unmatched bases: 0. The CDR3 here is CASSDSDRDTQYF. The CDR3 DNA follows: TGTGCCAGCAGTGACTCGGACAGGGATACGCAGTATTTT.

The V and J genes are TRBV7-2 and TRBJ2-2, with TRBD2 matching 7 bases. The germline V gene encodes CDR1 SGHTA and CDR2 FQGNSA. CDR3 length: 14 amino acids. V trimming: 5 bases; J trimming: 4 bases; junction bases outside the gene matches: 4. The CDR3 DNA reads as TGTGCCAGCAGCCCGGGACTATTCACCGGGGAGCTGTTTTTT. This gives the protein CASSPGLFTGELFF.

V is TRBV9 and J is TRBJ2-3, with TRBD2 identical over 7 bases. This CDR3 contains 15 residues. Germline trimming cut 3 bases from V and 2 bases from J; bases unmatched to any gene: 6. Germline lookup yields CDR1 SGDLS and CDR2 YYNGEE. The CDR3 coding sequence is TGTGCCAGCAGCGGAGGGGCGGGGGTCACAGATACGCAGTATTTT. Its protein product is CASSGGAGVTDTQYF.

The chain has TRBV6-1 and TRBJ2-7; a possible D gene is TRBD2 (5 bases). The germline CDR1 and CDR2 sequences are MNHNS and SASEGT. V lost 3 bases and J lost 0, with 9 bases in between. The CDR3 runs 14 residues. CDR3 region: CASSDLGSSYEQYF. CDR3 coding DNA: TGTGCCAGCAGTGATTTAGGGAGCTCCTACGAGCAGTACTTC.

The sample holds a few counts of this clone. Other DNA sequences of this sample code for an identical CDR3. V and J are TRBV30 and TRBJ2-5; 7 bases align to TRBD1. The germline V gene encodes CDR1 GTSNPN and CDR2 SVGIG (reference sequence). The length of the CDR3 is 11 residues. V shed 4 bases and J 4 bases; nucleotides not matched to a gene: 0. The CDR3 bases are TGTGCCTGGACAGGGGGAGAGACCCAGTACTTC. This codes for CAWTGGETQYF.

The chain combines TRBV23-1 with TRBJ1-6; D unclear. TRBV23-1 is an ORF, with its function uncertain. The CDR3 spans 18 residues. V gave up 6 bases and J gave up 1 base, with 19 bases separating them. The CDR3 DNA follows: TGCGCCAGCAGAATAATCCCCACCGACATGTCCTATAATTCACCCCTCCACTTT. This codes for CASRIIPTDMSYNSPLHF.

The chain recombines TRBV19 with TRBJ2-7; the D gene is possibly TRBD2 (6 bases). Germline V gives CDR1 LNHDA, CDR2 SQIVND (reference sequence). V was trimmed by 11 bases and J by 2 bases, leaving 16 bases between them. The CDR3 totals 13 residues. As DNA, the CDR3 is TGTGCCGTTGGGCGGGACGAAACCTACGAGCAGTACTTC. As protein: CAVGRDETYEQYF.

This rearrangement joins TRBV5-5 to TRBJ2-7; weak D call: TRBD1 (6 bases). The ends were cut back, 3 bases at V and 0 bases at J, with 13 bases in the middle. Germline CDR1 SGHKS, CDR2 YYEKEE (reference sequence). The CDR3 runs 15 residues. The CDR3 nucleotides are TGTGCCAGCAGCTCCCCCGACAGGTGCTCCTACGAGCAGTACTTC. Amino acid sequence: CASSSPDRCSYEQYF. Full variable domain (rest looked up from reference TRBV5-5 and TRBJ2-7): DAGVTQSPTHLIKTRGQQVTLRCSPISGHKSVSWYQQVLGQGPQFIFQYYEKEERGRGNFPDRFSARQFPNYSSELNVNALLLGDSALYLCASSSPDRCSYEQYFGPGTRLTVT.

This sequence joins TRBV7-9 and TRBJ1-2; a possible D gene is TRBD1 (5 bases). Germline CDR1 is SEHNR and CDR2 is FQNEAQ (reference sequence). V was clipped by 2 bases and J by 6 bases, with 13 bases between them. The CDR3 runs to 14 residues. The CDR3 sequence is CASSLIFQGDGYTF. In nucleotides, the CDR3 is TGTGCCAGCAGCTTAATCTTCCAGGGCGATGGCTACACCTTC.

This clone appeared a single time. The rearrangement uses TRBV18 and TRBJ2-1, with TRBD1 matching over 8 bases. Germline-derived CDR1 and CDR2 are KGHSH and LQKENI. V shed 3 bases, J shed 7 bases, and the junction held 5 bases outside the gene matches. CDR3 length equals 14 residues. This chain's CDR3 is CASSPGRGQNEQFF. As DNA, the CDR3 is TGTGCCAGCTCACCGGGCAGGGGGCAGAATGAGCAGTTCTTC. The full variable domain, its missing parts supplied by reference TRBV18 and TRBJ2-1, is NAGVMQNPRHLVRRRGQEARLRCSPMKGHSHVYWYRQLPEEGLKFMVYLQKENIIDESGMPKERFSAEFPKEGPSILRIQQVVRGDSAAYFCASSPGRGQNEQFFGPGTRLTVL.

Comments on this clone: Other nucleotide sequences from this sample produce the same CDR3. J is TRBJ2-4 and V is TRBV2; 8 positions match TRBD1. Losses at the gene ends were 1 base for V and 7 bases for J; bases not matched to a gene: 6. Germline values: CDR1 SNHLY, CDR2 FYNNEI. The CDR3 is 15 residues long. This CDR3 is CASSEGQGARNIQYF. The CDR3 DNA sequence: TGTGCCAGCAGTGAAGGCCAGGGGGCTCGGAACATTCAGTACTTC.

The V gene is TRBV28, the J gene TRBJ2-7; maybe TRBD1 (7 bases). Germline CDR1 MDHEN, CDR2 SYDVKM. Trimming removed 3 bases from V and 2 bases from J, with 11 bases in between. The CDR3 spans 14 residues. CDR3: CASSFGGQTYEQYF. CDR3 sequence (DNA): TGTGCCAGCAGTTTCGGGGGACAGACCTACGAGCAGTACTTC.

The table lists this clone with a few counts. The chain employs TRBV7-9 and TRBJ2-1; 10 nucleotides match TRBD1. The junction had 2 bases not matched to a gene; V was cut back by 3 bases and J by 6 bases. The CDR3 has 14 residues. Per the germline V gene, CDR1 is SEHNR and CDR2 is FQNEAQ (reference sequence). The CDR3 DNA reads TGTGCCAGCAGCTTTGGGACAGGGGTCAATGAGCAGTTCTTC. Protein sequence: CASSFGTGVNEQFF. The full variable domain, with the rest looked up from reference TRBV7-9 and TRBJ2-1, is DTGVSQNPRHKITKRGQNVTFRCDPISEHNRLYWYRQTLGQGPEFLTYFQNEAQLEKSRLLSDRFSAERPKGSFSTLEIQRTEQGDSAMYLCASSFGTGVNEQFFGPGTRLTVL.

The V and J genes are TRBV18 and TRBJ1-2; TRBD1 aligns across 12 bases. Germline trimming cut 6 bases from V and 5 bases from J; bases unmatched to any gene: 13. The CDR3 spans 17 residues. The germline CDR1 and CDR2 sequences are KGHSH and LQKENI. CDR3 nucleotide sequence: TGTGCCAGCTCGGGGACAGGGGGCGCATTCCTGGAATATGGCTACACCTTC. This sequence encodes CASSGTGGAFLEYGYTF.

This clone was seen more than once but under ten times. This CDR3 is CASSRGQGGDTQYF. DNA for the CDR3: TGTGCCAGCAGCCGCGGACAGGGCGGAGATACGCAGTATTTT. This sequence joins TRBV5-4 and TRBJ2-3, with 8 bases fitting TRBD1. The ends lost 4 bases at V and 5 bases at J; junction bases unmatched: 6. This CDR3 has 14 amino acids. CDR1 and CDR2 from the germline V gene are SGHNT and YYREEE (reference sequence).

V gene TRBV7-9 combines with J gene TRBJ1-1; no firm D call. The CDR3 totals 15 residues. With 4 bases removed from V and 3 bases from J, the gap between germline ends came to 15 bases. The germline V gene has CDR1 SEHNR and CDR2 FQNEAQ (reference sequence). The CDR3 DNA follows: TGTGCCAGCAGCTCAGATCGGACGGGATACACTGAAGCTTTCTTT. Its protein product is CASSSDRTGYTEAFF.

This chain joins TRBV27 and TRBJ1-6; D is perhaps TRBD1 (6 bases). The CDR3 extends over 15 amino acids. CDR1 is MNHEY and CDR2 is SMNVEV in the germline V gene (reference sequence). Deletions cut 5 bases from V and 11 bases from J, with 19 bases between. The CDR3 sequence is CASSLTPDRMTPLHF. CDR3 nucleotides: TGTGCCAGCAGTCTTACCCCCGACAGGATGACACCCCTCCACTTT.

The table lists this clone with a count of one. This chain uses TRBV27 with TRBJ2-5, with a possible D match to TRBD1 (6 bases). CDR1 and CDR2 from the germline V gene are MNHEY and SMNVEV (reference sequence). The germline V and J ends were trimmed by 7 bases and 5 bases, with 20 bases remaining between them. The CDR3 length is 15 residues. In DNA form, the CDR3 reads TGTGCCAGCACCTCCACAGGGCTAGTAGGCGAGACCCAGTACTTC. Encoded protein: CASTSTGLVGETQYF.

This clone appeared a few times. Here the CDR3 reads CASTSGQGYSPLHF. CDR3 sequence (DNA): TGTGCCAGCACGAGTGGACAGGGATATTCACCCCTCCACTTT. The chain links TRBV28 to TRBJ1-6; the match to TRBD1 covers 8 bases. Looked up from germline, CDR1 is MDHEN and CDR2 is SYDVKM. Trimming cost V 7 bases and J 8 bases; bases outside gene matches: 7. This CDR3 region has 14 residues.

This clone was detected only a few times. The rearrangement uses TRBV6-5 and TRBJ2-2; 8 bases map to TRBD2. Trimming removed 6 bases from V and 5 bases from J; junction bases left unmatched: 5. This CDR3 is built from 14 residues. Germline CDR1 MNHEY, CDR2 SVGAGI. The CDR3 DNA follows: TGTGCCAGCAGGACACCGGGGGGGACCGGGGAGCTGTTTTTT. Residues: CASRTPGGTGELFF.

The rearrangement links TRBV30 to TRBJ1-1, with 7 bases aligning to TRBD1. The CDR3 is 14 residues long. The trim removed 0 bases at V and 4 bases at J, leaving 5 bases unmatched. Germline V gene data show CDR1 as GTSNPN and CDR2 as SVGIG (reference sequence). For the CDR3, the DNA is TGTGCCTGGAGTGTTCGACAGGGCGGCACTGAAGCTTTCTTT. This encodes CAWSVRQGGTEAFF.

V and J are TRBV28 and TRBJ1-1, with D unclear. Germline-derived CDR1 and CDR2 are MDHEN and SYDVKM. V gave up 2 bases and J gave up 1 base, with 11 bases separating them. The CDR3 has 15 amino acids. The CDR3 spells CASSLEGLPNTEAFF. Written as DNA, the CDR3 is TGTGCCAGCAGTTTAGAGGGTCTCCCGAACACTGAAGCTTTCTTT.

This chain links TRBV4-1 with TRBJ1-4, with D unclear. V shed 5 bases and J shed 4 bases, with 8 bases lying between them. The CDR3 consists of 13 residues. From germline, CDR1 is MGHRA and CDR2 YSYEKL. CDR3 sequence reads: CASSAAVNEKLFF. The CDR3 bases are TGCGCCAGCAGCGCGGCAGTTAATGAAAAACTGTTTTTT.

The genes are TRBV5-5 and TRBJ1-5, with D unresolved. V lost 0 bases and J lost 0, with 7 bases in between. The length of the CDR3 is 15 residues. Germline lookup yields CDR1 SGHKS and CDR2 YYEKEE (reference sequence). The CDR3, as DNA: TGTGCCAGCAGCTTGGGGGCCATTAGCAATCAGCCCCAGCATTTT. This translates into CASSLGAISNQPQHF.

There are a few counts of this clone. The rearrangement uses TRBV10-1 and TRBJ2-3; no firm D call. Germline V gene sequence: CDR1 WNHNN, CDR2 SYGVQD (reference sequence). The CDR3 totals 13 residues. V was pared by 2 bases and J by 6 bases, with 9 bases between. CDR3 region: CASSESRSDTQYF. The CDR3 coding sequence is TGCGCCAGCAGTGAGAGTAGATCGGATACGCAGTATTTT.